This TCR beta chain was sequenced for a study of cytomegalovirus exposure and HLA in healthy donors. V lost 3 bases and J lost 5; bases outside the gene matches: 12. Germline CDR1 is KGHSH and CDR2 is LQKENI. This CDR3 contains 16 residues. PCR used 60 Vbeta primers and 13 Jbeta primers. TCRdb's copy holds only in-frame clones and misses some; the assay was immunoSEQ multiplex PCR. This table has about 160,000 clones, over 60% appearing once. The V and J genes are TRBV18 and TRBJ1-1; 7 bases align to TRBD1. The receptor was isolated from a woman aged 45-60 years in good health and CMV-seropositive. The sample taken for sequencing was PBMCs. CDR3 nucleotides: TGTGCCAGCTCACCCACTAAGGGGGCGATGTTAACTGAAGCTTTCTTT. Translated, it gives CASSPTKGAMLTEAFF.